This T cell receptor (beta chain) comes out of a study of technical replicates of blood from several donors (TCRdb year 2017). Comment on this clone: What this receptor recognizes is not known. No base quality values were provided; no much bigger clone lies one nucleotide off.

Library generation was performed with the immunoSEQ multiplex PCR assay. In its TCRdb copy, this immuneACCESS table keeps in-frame sequences only and misses some clones. Where compared with another copy, unresolved V genes explain less than half of these, and the others have no known cause. This sample comprises about 88,000 clones, about 95% of them detected only once. The ten largest account for 0.34% of the sample. Compared with germline, V lacks 10 bases and J lacks 7 bases; bases without a gene match: 6. The cysteine opens and the phenylalanine closes a CDR3 of 12 amino acids. The kept DNA is CDR3 alone, 36 bases in frame from the first base. Reading the germline V gene gives CDR1 ENHRY and CDR2 SYGVKD.

The sequence was collected from a human donor in good health. The sample comprised T cells isolated from PBMCs. The chain is assembled from TRBV10-3 and TRBJ2-3, and TRBD2 matches 9 of the central bases. The CDR3 corresponds to CATQREAHTQYF. Here is the DNA: TGTGCCACCCAGCGGGAGGCCCATACGCAGTATTTT.